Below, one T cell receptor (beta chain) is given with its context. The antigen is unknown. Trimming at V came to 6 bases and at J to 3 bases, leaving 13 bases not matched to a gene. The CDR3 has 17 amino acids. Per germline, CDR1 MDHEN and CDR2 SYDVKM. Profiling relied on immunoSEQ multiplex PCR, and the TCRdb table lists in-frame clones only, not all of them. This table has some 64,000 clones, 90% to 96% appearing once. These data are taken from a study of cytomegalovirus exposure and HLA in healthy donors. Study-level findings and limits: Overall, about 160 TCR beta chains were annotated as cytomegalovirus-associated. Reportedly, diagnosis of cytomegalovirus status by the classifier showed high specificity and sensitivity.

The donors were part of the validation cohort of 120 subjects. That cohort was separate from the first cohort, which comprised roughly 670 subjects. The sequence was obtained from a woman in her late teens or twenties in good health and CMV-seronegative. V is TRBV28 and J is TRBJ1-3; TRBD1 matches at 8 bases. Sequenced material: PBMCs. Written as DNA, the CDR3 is TGTGCCAGCAGACCGTATCGACAGGGGTTGGGTGGAAACACCATATATTTT. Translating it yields CASRPYRQGLGGNTIYF.